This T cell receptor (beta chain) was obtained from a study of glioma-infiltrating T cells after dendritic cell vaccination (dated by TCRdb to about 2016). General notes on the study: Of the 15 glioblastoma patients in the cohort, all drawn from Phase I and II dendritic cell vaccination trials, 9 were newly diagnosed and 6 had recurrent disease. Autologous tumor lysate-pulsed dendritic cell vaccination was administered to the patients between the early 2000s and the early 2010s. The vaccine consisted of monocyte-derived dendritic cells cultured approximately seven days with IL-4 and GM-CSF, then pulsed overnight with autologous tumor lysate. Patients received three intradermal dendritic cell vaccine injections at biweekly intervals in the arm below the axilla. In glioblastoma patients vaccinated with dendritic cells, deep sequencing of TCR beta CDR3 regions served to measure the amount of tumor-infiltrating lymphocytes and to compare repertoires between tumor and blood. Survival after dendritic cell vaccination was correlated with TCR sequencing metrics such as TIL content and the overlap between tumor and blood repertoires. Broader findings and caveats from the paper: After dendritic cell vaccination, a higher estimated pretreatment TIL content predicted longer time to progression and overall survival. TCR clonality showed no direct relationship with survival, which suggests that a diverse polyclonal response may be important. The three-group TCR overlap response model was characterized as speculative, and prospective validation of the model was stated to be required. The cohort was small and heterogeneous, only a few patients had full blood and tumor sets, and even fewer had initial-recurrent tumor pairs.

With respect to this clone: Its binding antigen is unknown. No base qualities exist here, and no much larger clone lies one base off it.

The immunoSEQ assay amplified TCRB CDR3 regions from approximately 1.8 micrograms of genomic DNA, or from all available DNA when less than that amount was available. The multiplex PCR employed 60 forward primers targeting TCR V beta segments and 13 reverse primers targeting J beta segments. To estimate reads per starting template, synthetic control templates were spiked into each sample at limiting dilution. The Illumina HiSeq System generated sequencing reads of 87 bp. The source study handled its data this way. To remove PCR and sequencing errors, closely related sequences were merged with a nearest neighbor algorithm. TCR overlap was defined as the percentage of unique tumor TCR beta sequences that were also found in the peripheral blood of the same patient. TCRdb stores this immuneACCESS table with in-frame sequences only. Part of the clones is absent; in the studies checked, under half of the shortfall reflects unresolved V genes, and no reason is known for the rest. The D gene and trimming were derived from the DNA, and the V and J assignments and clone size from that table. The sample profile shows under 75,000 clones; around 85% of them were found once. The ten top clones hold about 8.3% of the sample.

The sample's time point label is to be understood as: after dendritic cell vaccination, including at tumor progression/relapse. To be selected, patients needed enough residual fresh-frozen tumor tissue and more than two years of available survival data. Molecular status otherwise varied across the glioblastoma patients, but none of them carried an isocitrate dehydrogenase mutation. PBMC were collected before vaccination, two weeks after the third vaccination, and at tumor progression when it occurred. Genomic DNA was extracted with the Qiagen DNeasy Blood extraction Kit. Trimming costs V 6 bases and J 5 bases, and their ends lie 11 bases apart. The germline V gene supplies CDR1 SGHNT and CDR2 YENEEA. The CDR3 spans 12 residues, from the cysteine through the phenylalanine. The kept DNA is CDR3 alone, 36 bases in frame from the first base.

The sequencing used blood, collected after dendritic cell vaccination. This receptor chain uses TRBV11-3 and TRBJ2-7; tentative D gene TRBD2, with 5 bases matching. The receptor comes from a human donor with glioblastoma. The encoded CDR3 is CASSPFGDEQYF. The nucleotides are TGTGCCAGCAGTCCTTTCGGGGACGAGCAGTACTTC.